This TCR beta chain comes out of a study of prognosis after radiotherapy for stage I lung cancer. Looking at the study overall: Patients received stereotactic body radiotherapy alone, with no concurrent therapy. Regarding the study as a whole: Reportedly, TRBV and TRBJ gene usage differed by presence of metastases in patients.

In regard to this clonotype: Its matching antigen is unknown.

CDR3 size: 15 residues. J was trimmed by 2 bases and V by 4 bases; bases with no gene match: 3. Germline CDR1 and CDR2: SGHRS and YFSETQ. Multiplex PCR in two rounds served to amplify TCR beta CDR3 from genomic DNA. Each TRBV and TRBJ gene had its own primer in the first PCR round. Each CDR3 protein gets one entry after TCRdb re-called the multiplex PCR reads with MiXCR. Of about 21,000 distinct CDR3 sequences listed, 35% to 45% were seen once; the top ten hold approximately 34%. The source is a donor over 45 with non-small cell lung cancer. The J gene is TRBJ2-2, the V gene TRBV5-1; TRBD1 agrees at 9 bases. This specimen consisted of PBMCs, obtained before or after stereotactic body radiation therapy (not recorded which). The DNA of the CDR3 is TGCGCCAGCAGCGAGGACAGGGGTAACACCGGGGAGCTGTTTTTT. Its protein is CASSEDRGNTGELFF.